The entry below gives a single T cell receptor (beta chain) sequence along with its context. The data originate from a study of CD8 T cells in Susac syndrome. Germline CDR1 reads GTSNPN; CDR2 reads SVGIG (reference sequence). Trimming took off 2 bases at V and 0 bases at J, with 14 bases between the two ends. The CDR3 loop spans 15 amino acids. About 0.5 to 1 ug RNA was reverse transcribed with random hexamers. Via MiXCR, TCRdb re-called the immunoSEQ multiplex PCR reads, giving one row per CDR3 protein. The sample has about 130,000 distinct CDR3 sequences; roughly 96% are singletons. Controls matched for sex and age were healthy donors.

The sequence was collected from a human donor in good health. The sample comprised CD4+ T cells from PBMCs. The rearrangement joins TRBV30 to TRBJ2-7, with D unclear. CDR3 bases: TGTGCCTGGAGTTACGTATGGCCCCTCTCCTACGAGCAGTACTTC. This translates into CAWSYVWPLSYEQYF.